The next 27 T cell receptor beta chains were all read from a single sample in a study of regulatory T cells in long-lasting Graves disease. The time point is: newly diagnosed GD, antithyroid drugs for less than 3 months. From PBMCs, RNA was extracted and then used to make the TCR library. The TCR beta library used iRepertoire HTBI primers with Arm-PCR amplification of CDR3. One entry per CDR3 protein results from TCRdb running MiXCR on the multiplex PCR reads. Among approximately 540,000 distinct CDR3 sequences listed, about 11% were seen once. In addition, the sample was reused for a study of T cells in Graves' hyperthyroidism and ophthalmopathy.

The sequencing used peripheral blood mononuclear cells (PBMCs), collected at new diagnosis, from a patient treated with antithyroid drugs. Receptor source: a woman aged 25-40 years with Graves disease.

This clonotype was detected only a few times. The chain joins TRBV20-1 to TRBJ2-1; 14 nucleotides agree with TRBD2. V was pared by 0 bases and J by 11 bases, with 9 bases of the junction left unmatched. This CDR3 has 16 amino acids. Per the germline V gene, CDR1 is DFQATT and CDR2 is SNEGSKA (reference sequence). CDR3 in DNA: TGCAGTGCTAGAGAGCGACTAGCGGGAGGGTTCATAAAGCAGTTCTTC. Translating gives CSARERLAGGFIKQFF.

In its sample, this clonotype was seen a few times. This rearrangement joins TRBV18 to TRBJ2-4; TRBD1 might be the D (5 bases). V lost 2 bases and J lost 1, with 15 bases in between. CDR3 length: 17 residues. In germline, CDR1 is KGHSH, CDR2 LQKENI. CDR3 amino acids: CASSPLAGPMAKNIQYF. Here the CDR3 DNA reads TGTGCCAGCTCACCATTAGCAGGGCCTATGGCCAAAAACATTCAGTACTTC. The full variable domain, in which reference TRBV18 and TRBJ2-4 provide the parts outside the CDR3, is NAGVMQNPRHLVRRRGQEARLRCSPMKGHSHVYWYRQLPEEGLKFMVYLQKENIIDESGMPKERFSAEFPKEGPSILRIQQVVRGDSAAYFCASSPLAGPMAKNIQYFGAGTRLSVL.

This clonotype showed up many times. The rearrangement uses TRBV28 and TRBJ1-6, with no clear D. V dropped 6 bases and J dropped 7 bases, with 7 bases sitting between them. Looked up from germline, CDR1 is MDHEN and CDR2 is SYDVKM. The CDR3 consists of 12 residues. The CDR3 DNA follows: TGTGCCAGCAGGGAGTGGAATTCACCCCTCCACTTT. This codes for CASREWNSPLHF.

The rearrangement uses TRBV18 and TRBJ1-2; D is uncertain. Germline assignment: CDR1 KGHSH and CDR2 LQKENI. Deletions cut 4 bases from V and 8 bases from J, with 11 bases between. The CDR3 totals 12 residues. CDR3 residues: CASSQDPGGYTF. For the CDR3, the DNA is TGTGCCAGCTCACAGGACCCGGGGGGCTACACCTTC.

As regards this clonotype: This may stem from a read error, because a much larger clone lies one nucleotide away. CDR3 coding DNA: TGTGCCAGCAGCTATCGACCACCAAAGGGACCCTACGAGCAGTACTTC. It is translated as CASSYRPPKGPYEQYF. The V and J genes are TRBV13 and TRBJ2-7; the D call may be TRBD1 or TRBD2 (5 bases each). CDR3 length: 16 residues. The V end was cut by 4 bases, the J end by 2 bases, with 18 bases between. Germline CDR1 is PRHDT and CDR2 is FYEKMQ (reference sequence).

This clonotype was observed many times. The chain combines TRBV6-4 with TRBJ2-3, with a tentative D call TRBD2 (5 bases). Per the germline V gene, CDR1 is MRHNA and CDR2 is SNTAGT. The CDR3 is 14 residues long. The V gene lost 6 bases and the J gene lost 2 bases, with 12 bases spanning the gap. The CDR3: CASSQDSSTDTQYF. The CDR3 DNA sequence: TGTGCCAGCAGCCAGGACTCGTCCACAGATACGCAGTATTTT.

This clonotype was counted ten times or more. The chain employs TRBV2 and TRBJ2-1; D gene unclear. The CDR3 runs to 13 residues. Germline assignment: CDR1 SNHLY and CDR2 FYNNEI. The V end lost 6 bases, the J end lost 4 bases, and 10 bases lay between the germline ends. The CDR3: CASSIARYNEQFF. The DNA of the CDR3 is TGTGCCAGCAGCATCGCACGATACAATGAGCAGTTCTTC.

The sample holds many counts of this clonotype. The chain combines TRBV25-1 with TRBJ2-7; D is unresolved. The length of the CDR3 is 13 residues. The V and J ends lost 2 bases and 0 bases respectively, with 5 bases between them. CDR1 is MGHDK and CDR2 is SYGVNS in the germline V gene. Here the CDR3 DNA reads TGTGCCAGCAGTGAAAGGGTCTCCTACGAGCAGTACTTC. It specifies CASSERVSYEQYF.

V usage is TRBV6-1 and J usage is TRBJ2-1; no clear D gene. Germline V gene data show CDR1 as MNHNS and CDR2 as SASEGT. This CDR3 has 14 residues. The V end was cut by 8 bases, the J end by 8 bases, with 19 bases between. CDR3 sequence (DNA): TGTGCCAGCGGATCTCATCGGATTATCGATGAGCAGTTCTTC. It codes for CASGSHRIIDEQFF.

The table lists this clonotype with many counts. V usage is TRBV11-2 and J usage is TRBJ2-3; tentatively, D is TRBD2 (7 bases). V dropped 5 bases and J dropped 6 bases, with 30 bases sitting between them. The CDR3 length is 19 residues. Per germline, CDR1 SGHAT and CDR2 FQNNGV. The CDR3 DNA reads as TGTGCCAGCAGCAAAATCCTCTCGGGGGCGGGAGCCGTCACGGATACGCAGTATTTT. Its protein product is CASSKILSGAGAVTDTQYF.

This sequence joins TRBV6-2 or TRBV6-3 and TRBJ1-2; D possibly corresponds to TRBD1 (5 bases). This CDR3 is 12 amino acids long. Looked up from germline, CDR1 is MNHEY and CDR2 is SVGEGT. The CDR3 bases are TGTGCTGCGGGGGTACAGAACTATGGCTACACCTTC. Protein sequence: CAAGVQNYGYTF.

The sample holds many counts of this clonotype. The CDR3 DNA is TGTGCCAGCAGCTCGGACAGGGCAAACTCCTACAATGAGCAGTTCTTC. It specifies CASSSDRANSYNEQFF. The chain uses TRBV5-6 and TRBJ2-1; 8 bases align to TRBD1. Germline V gene lookup returns CDR1 SGHDT and CDR2 YYEEEE. V was clipped by 3 bases and J by 0 bases; unmatched bases: 5. CDR3 length: 16 residues.

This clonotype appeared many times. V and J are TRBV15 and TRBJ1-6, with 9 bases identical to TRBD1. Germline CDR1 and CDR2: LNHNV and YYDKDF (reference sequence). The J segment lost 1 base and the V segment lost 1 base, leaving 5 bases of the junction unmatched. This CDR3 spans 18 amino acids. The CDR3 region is CATSRGQGEPSYNSPLHF. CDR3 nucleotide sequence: TGTGCCACCAGCAGAGGACAGGGGGAGCCATCCTATAATTCACCCCTCCACTTT.

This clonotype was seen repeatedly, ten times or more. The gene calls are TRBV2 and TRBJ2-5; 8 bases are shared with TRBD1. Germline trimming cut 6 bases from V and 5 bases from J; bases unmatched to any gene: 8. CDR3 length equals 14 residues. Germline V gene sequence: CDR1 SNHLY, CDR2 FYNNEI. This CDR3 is CASSLDRVFETQYF. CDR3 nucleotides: TGTGCCAGCAGCCTGGACAGGGTGTTCGAGACCCAGTACTTC.

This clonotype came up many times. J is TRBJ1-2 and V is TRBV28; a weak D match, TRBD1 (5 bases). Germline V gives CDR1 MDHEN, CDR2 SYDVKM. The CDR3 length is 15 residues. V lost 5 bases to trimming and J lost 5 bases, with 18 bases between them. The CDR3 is CASSPGDGLAYGYTF. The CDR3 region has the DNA TGTGCCAGCAGTCCCGGGGACGGCCTCGCTTATGGCTACACCTTC.

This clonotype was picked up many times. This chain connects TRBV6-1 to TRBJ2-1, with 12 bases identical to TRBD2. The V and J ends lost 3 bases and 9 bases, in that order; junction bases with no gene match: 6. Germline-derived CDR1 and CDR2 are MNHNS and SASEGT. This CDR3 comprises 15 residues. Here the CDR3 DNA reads TGTGCCAGCAGTGATTTTGGACTAGCGGGAACTGAGCAGTTCTTC. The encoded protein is CASSDFGLAGTEQFF.

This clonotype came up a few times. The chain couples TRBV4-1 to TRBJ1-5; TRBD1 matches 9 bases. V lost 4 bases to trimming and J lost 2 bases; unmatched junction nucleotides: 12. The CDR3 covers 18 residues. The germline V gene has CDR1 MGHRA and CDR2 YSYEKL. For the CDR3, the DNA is TGCGCCAGCAGCCGCACAGGGGGCGATCCGGGCCGCAATCAGCCCCAGCATTTT. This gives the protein CASSRTGGDPGRNQPQHF.

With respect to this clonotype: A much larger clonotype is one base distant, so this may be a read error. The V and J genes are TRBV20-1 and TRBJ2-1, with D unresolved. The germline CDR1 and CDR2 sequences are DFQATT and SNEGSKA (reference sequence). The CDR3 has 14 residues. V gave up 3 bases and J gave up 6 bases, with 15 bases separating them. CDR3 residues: CSARRRLLRNEQFF. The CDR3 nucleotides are TGCAGTGCTAGGAGGCGCCTACTCCGCAATGAGCAGTTCTTC.

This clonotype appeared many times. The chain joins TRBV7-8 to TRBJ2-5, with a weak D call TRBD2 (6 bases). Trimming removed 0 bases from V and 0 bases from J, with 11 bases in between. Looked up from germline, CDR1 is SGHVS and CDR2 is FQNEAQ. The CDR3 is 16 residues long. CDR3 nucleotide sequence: TGTGCCAGCAGCTTAGCGGGCGGGACGGACCAAGAGACCCAGTACTTC. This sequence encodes CASSLAGGTDQETQYF.

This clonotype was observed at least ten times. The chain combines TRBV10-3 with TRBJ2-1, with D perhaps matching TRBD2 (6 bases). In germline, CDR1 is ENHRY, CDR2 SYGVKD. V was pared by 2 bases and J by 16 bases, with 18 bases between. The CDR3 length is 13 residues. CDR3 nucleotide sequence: TGTGCCATCAGTGAGCGGGCGCGGGATAAGGACTTCTTC. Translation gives CAISERARDKDFF.

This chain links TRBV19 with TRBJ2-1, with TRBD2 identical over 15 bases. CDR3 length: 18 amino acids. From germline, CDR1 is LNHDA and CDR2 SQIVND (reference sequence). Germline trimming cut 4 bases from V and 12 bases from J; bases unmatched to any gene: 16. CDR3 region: CASSTNLGRTSGRVGQFF. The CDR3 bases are TGTGCCAGTAGTACAAATTTGGGGAGGACTAGCGGGAGGGTAGGGCAGTTCTTC.

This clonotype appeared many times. CDR3 DNA sequence: TGTGCCAGCGGGGGACTTTTTAGATACAATGAGCAGTTCTTC. Translated, it gives CASGGLFRYNEQFF. This sequence joins TRBV7-9 and TRBJ2-1, with D possibly TRBD2 on 6 matching bases. Trimming cost V 8 bases and J 4 bases, with 15 bases left between them. The germline gives CDR1 SEHNR, CDR2 FQNEAQ (reference sequence). The length of the CDR3 is 14 residues.

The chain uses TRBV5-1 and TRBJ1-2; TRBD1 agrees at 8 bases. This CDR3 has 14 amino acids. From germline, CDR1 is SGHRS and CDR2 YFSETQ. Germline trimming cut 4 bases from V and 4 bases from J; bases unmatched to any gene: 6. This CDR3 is CASSQRTGPYGYTF. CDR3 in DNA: TGCGCCAGCAGCCAGCGGACAGGGCCCTATGGCTACACCTTC.

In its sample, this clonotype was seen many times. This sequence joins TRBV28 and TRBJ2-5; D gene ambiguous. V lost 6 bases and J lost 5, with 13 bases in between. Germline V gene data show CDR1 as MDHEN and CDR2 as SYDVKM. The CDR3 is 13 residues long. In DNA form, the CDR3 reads TGTGCCAGCAGGACGCCCGGTACTGAGACCCAGTACTTC. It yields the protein CASRTPGTETQYF.

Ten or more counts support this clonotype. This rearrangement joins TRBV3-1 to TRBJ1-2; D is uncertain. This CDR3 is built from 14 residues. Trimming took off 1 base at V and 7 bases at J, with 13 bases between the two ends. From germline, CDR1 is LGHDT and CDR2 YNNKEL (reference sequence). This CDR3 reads CASSQVGRGGGYTF. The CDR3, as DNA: TGTGCCAGCAGCCAAGTCGGCAGAGGTGGTGGCTACACCTTC.

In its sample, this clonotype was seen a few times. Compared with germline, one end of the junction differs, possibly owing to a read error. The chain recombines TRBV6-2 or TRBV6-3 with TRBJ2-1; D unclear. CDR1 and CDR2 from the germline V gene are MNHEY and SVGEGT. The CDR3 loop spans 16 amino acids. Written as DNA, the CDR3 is TGTGCCAACAGTGCGGATATAGACGTTGGGTACAATGAGCAGTTCTTC. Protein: CANSADIDVGYNEQFF.

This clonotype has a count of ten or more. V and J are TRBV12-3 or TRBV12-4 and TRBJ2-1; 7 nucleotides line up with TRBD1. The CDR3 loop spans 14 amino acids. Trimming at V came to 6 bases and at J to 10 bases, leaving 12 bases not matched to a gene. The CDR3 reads CASRKAGTAYEQFF. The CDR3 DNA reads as TGTGCCAGCAGAAAAGCCGGGACAGCGTACGAGCAGTTCTTC.